The 11 T cell receptor beta chains listed next were all sequenced from one sample in a study of T cell responses to AZD1222 COVID-19 vaccine (dated by TCRdb to the early 2020s). This specimen's time point label, per the study, means: baseline before first vaccination. Library prep was done by the immunoSEQ multiplex PCR assay. TCRdb's version of the immuneACCESS table is confined to in-frame rearrangements and falls short of the full clone set. An unresolved V gene accounts for under half of the shortfall where checked; the remainder is of unknown origin. Within this sample are over 100,000 clones, with more than 85% of them counted one time only. The ten most abundant clones make up roughly 4.7% of the sample. The sequencing here drew on peripheral blood, taken on day 0 of AZD1222 vaccination. The source is an adult in good health.

The chain joins TRBV18 to TRBJ2-2; no clear D gene. Looked up from germline, CDR1 is KGHSH and CDR2 is LQKENI. CDR3 size: 15 residues. Trimming shortened V by 2 bases and J by 2 bases, and 9 bases separated the two germline ends. The CDR3 coding sequence is TGTGCCAGCTCACCAGGCACAGTTAACACCGGGGAGCTGTTTTTT. It translates to CASSPGTVNTGELFF.

On this clone: An end of the junction does not agree with germline; a read error may underlie this. This chain uses TRBV6-4 with TRBJ1-2; 8 bases are shared with TRBD1. The CDR3 extends over 14 amino acids. The germline V gene encodes CDR1 MRHNA and CDR2 SNTAGT. The DNA for the CDR3 is TGTGCCAGCAGTGCCGACAGGGGCGACTCTTTAGGCCCCTTC. Translating it yields CASSADRGDSLGPF.

This chain links TRBV15 with TRBJ1-6; D ambiguous. Trimming left V 0 bases short and J 10 bases short, with 13 bases between. Per germline, CDR1 LNHNV and CDR2 YYDKDF (reference sequence). This CDR3 spans 15 amino acids. The CDR3 region is CATSRDLALNSPLHF. CDR3 DNA sequence: TGTGCCACCAGCAGAGACTTGGCTCTGAACTCACCCCTCCACTTT.

V is TRBV5-5 and J is TRBJ2-2, with 10 bases lining up with TRBD2. Per germline, CDR1 SGHKS and CDR2 YYEKEE (reference sequence). The J segment lost 6 bases and the V segment lost 1 base, leaving 3 bases of the junction unmatched. The CDR3 runs to 15 residues. DNA for the CDR3: TGTGCCAGCAGCTTGTCAGCGGGGGGGCCCGGGGAGCTGTTTTTT. Translated, it gives CASSLSAGGPGELFF.

The chain couples TRBV6-5 to TRBJ1-1; 9 nucleotides match TRBD1. The V segment lost 2 bases and the J segment 4 bases; nucleotides outside the gene matches: 5. The CDR3 runs to 15 residues. Germline V gene lookup returns CDR1 MNHEY and CDR2 SVGAGI. The chain's CDR3 is CASSYLGQGITEAFF. CDR3 nucleotides: TGTGCCAGCAGTTACCTCGGACAGGGGATCACTGAAGCTTTCTTT.

The rearrangement joins TRBV28 to TRBJ2-1; TRBD1 matches at 10 bases. Germline V lookup: CDR1 MDHEN, CDR2 SYDVKM. After removal of 4 bases from V and 5 bases from J, the junction contained 5 bases not matched to a gene. The CDR3 length is 15 residues. CDR3 residues: CASSSTGGSDNEQFF. The CDR3 coding sequence is TGTGCCAGCAGTTCGACAGGGGGCAGTGACAATGAGCAGTTCTTC.

The genes are TRBV7-2 and TRBJ1-6; D is uncertain. Germline CDR1 reads SGHTA; CDR2 reads FQGNSA. The CDR3 has 14 residues. Trimming removed 2 bases from V and 4 bases from J, with 6 bases in between. The CDR3 nucleotides are TGTGCCAGCAGCTTAACGGCGTATAATTCACCCCTCCACTTT. Translation gives CASSLTAYNSPLHF.

V is TRBV4-1 and J is TRBJ1-2, with 7 positions matching TRBD1. CDR1 MGHRA and CDR2 YSYEKL come from the germline V gene. This CDR3 region has 13 residues. The V gene end was trimmed by 3 bases and the J gene end by 12 bases; junction bases not matched to a gene: 10. Here the CDR3 DNA reads TGCGCCAGCAGCCAGGACGACGTGACAGGGAACACCTTC. The encoded protein is CASSQDDVTGNTF.

The J gene is TRBJ2-3, the V gene TRBV5-4, with D possibly matching TRBD1 (6 bases). Germline values: CDR1 SGHNT, CDR2 YYREEE (reference sequence). This CDR3 is built from 14 residues. V was pared by 2 bases and J by 4 bases, with 11 bases between. CDR3 nucleotides: TGTGCCAGCAGCTTCGACAGGCGCCCAGATACGCAGTATTTT. Its translation: CASSFDRRPDTQYF. The full variable domain, completed using reference TRBV5-4 and TRBJ2-3, is ETGVTQSPTHLIKTRGQQVTLRCSSQSGHNTVSWYQQALGQGPQFIFQYYREEENGRGNFPPRFSGLQFPNYSSELNVNALELDDSALYLCASSFDRRPDTQYFGPGTRLTVL.

The chain combines TRBV9 with TRBJ2-5, with TRBD2 matching over 13 bases. Germline CDR1 and CDR2: SGDLS and YYNGEE. Losses at the gene ends were 4 bases for V and 2 bases for J; bases not matched to a gene: 5. CDR3 length: 16 amino acids. The DNA of the CDR3 is TGTGCCAGCAGCAGATCGGGACTAGCGGGGCAAGAGACCCAGTACTTC. It codes for CASSRSGLAGQETQYF. The full variable domain, in which reference TRBV9 and TRBJ2-5 provide the parts outside the CDR3, is DSGVTQTPKHLITATGQRVTLRCSPRSGDLSVYWYQQSLDQGLQFLIQYYNGEERAKGNILERFSAQQFPDLHSELNLSSLELGDSALYFCASSRSGLAGQETQYFGPGTRLLVL.

This rearrangement joins TRBV6-2 or TRBV6-3 to TRBJ1-1, with D perhaps matching TRBD1 (5 bases). The CDR3 length is 14 residues. With 3 bases removed from V and 4 bases from J, the gap between germline ends came to 12 bases. Looked up from germline, CDR1 is MNHEY and CDR2 is SVGEGT. CDR3 sequence reads: CASSYGARSTEAFF. In nucleotides, the CDR3 is TGTGCCAGCAGTTATGGGGCGCGGAGCACTGAAGCTTTCTTT.